The rows below give T cell receptor beta chains drawn from one sample of a study of blood T cell repertoires in COVID-19. Produced via immunoSEQ multiplex PCR; TCRdb's table is partial and in-frame only. This sample has 90,000 to 100,000 clones, with 70% to 90% found just once. The sample consisted of peripheral blood. The receptors shown here come from a human donor in a cohort sampled during active COVID-19. Each CDR3 is given with its conserved first and last residue. A D gene is named only where the DNA matches it firmly. Expanded clones get a size class; other rows say once, few or many, or leave the size out.

.	TRBV29-1	TRBJ1-2	TRBD1	CSVDRDRTFLANYGYTF	TGCAGCGTTGACCGGGACAGGACCTTCTTAGCTAACTATGGCTACACCTTC
.	TRBV5-6	TRBJ1-2	.	CASSLTGIGYTF	TGTGCCAGCAGCTTGACAGGGATTGGCTACACCTTC
.	TRBV7-2	TRBJ2-3	TRBD2	CASSLAVAGGLDTQYF	TGTGCCAGCAGCTTAGCTGTGGCGGGAGGGTTAGATACGCAGTATTTT
.	TRBV7-2	TRBJ1-1	TRBD1	CASSLLGGRNTEAFF	TGTGCCAGCAGCTTACTAGGGGGCCGGAACACTGAAGCTTTCTTT
.	TRBV7-9	TRBJ1-1	TRBD1	CASSRTGNTEAFF	TGTGCCAGCAGCCGGACAGGGAACACTGAAGCTTTCTTT
.	TRBV9	TRBJ2-5	.	CASSARGPWQETQYF	TGTGCCAGCAGCGCCAGGGGACCCTGGCAAGAGACCCAGTACTTC
few	TRBV6-2/TRBV6-3	TRBJ2-1	.	CASSYQSGVNEQFF	TGTGCCAGCAGTTACCAATCAGGGGTAAATGAGCAGTTCTTC
.	TRBV30	TRBJ1-5	TRBD1	CAWGTGGTNQPQHF	TGTGCCTGGGGGACAGGGGGCACCAATCAGCCCCAGCATTTT
.	TRBV11-2	TRBJ2-1	.	CASSLRGESQFF	TGTGCCAGCAGCTTAAGGGGCGAGAGCCAGTTCTTC
few	TRBV6-6	TRBJ1-6	TRBD1	CASRGDRGFNSPLHF	TGTGCCAGCAGGGGGGACAGGGGTTTTAATTCACCCCTCCACTTT
.	TRBV7-2	TRBJ2-3	.	CASSLEAVGTDTQYF	TGTGCCAGCAGCTTAGAAGCCGTCGGCACAGATACGCAGTATTTT
.	TRBV27	TRBJ1-1	.	CASSPTGGTNTEAFF	TGTGCCAGCAGTCCAACCGGGGGGACGAACACTGAAGCTTTCTTT
few	TRBV5-4	TRBJ1-1	TRBD1	CASSQPPQGAHTEAFF	TGTGCCAGCAGCCAGCCCCCTCAGGGGGCTCACACTGAAGCTTTCTTT
.	TRBV3-1/TRBV3-2	TRBJ2-2	TRBD2	CASSFRLAGATGELFF	TGTGCCAGCAGTTTTAGACTAGCGGGAGCCACCGGGGAGCTGTTTTTT
.	TRBV29-1	TRBJ1-2	.	CSVGGRGRYGYTF	TGCAGCGTTGGGGGCAGGGGTAGATATGGCTACACCTTC
.	TRBV12-3/TRBV12-4	TRBJ2-1	.	CASSGGLGNEQFF	TGTGCCAGCAGTGGCGGATTGGGCAATGAGCAGTTCTTC
.	TRBV30	TRBJ2-1	TRBD2	CAWSRGGSYNEQFF	TGTGCCTGGAGTAGGGGAGGGTCCTACAATGAGCAGTTCTTC
few	TRBV5-1	TRBJ2-1	TRBD1	CASSTRDRYNEQFF	TGCGCCAGCAGCACCCGGGACAGGTACAATGAGCAGTTCTTC
.	TRBV7-9	TRBJ2-7	TRBD2	CASSGGGGRVYEQYF	TGTGCCAGCAGCGGCGGGGGAGGGCGGGTCTACGAGCAGTACTTC
.	TRBV2	TRBJ1-2	.	CASSEAPRNYGYTF	TGTGCCAGCAGTGAGGCTCCCCGAAACTATGGCTACACCTTC
.	TRBV28	TRBJ1-5	.	CASRGKTGNQPQHF	TGTGCCAGCAGAGGTAAGACGGGGAATCAGCCCCAGCATTTT
.	TRBV4-3	TRBJ2-5	.	CASSQGLLQETQYF	TGCGCCAGCAGCCAAGGACTACTCCAAGAGACCCAGTACTTC
.	TRBV19	TRBJ1-4	.	CASSTDTGEKLFF	TGTGCCAGTAGTACCGACACAGGGGAAAAACTGTTTTTT
.	TRBV5-8	TRBJ2-1	.	CASSLPGRGYEQFF	TGTGCCAGCAGCTTGCCAGGAAGAGGGTATGAGCAGTTCTTC
.	TRBV12-3/TRBV12-4	TRBJ2-1	.	CASSLQGRSEQFF	TGTGCCAGCAGTTTACAGGGTAGGAGTGAGCAGTTCTTC
.	TRBV7-8	TRBJ2-7	.	CASSLGSDYYEQYF	TGTGCCAGCAGCTTAGGATCAGATTACTACGAGCAGTACTTC
once	TRBV3-1/TRBV3-2	TRBJ1-6	.	CASSQRGQINSPLHF	TGTGCCAGCAGCCAAAGAGGGCAGATTAATTCACCCCTCCACTTT
.	TRBV9	TRBJ1-2	.	CASNPGQTTYGYTF	TGTGCCAGCAACCCAGGACAGACGACATATGGCTACACCTTC
.	TRBV27	TRBJ2-5	TRBD2	CASSLGRGGAQETQYF	TGTGCCAGCAGTCTAGGCCGGGGGGGGGCGCAAGAGACCCAGTACTTC
.	TRBV12-3/TRBV12-4	TRBJ2-1	TRBD2	CASSTGLAGGQFF	TGTGCCAGCAGCACCGGACTAGCGGGGGGGCAGTTCTTC
.	TRBV19	TRBJ1-5	.	CASSLSGGKPQHF	TGTGCCAGTAGTCTCTCAGGAGGGAAGCCCCAGCATTTT
.	TRBV4-2	TRBJ2-6	.	CASSQETGGSGANVLTF	TGTGCCAGCAGCCAAGAGACGGGCGGGTCTGGGGCCAACGTCCTGACTTTC
.	TRBV29-1	TRBJ2-3	TRBD2	CSVAGGPRTDTQYF	TGCAGCGTTGCGGGAGGGCCTAGGACAGATACGCAGTATTTT
.	TRBV2	TRBJ2-1	TRBD2	CASSAGLAADEQFF	TGTGCCAGCAGTGCGGGACTAGCGGCGGATGAGCAGTTCTTC
.	TRBV7-3	TRBJ2-3	TRBD2	CASRLAGGPPNTDTQYF	TGTGCCAGCAGGCTAGCGGGAGGGCCTCCCAACACAGATACGCAGTATTTT
.	TRBV30	TRBJ1-2	TRBD1	CAWRGQPVAYGYTF	TGTGCCTGGAGGGGACAGCCCGTAGCCTATGGCTACACCTTC
.	TRBV29-1	TRBJ2-3	.	CSAVVGGNTDTQYF	TGCAGCGCTGTGGTTGGGGGGAACACAGATACGCAGTATTTT
.	TRBV19	TRBJ2-1	.	CASTPTGGLGNEQFF	TGTGCCAGTACCCCGACGGGGGGCCTAGGAAATGAGCAGTTCTTC
.	TRBV7-3	TRBJ1-1	.	CASSSQLNTEAFF	TGTGCCAGCAGCTCGCAGTTGAACACTGAAGCTTTCTTT
.	TRBV5-1	TRBJ2-2	TRBD2	CASTLRLAENTGELFF	TGCGCCAGCACACTCAGACTAGCGGAAAACACCGGGGAGCTGTTTTTT
.	TRBV7-2	TRBJ1-1	TRBD1	CASSLGTGINTEAFF	TGTGCCAGCAGCTTAGGGACAGGGATTAACACTGAAGCTTTCTTT
.	TRBV28	TRBJ2-7	TRBD1	CASSRTGALYEQYF	TGTGCCAGCAGCCGGACAGGGGCCCTATACGAGCAGTACTTC
few	TRBV7-9	TRBJ2-7	TRBD2	CASSRTSGSLSYEQYF	TGTGCCAGCAGCCGGACTAGCGGGAGTCTCTCCTACGAGCAGTACTTC
.	TRBV25-1	TRBJ2-3	.	CASSGPADTQYF	TGTGCCAGCAGTGGTCCAGCAGATACGCAGTATTTT
.	TRBV30	TRBJ2-2	TRBD1	CAWRSDRVRTGELFF	TGTGCCTGGAGATCGGACAGGGTGCGAACCGGGGAGCTGTTTTTT
.	TRBV27	TRBJ2-7	TRBD1	CASSPNSDRDEQYF	TGTGCCAGCAGTCCTAACTCGGACAGGGACGAGCAGTACTTC